This T cell receptor (beta chain) is drawn from a study of cytomegalovirus exposure and HLA in healthy donors. Germline V gives CDR1 SNHLY, CDR2 FYNNEI. Trimming took 7 bases from V and 5 from J; bases not matched to a gene: 10. The CDR3 contains 15 residues. PCR primers comprised 60 Vbeta and 13 Jbeta primers. Repertoires were generated with immunoSEQ multiplex PCR, while TCRdb's copy carries only in-frame clones and drops some. The sample has some 97,000 clones; around 83% are singletons. The gene calls are TRBV2 and TRBJ2-2, with 7 bases lining up with TRBD1. The sequenced sample was PBMCs. The clonotype comes from a woman in her late teens or twenties in good health and CMV-seronegative. In DNA form, the CDR3 reads TGTGCCAGCAACTCAAGACAGGGTTTTACCGGGGAGCTGTTTTTT. Residues: CASNSRQGFTGELFF.